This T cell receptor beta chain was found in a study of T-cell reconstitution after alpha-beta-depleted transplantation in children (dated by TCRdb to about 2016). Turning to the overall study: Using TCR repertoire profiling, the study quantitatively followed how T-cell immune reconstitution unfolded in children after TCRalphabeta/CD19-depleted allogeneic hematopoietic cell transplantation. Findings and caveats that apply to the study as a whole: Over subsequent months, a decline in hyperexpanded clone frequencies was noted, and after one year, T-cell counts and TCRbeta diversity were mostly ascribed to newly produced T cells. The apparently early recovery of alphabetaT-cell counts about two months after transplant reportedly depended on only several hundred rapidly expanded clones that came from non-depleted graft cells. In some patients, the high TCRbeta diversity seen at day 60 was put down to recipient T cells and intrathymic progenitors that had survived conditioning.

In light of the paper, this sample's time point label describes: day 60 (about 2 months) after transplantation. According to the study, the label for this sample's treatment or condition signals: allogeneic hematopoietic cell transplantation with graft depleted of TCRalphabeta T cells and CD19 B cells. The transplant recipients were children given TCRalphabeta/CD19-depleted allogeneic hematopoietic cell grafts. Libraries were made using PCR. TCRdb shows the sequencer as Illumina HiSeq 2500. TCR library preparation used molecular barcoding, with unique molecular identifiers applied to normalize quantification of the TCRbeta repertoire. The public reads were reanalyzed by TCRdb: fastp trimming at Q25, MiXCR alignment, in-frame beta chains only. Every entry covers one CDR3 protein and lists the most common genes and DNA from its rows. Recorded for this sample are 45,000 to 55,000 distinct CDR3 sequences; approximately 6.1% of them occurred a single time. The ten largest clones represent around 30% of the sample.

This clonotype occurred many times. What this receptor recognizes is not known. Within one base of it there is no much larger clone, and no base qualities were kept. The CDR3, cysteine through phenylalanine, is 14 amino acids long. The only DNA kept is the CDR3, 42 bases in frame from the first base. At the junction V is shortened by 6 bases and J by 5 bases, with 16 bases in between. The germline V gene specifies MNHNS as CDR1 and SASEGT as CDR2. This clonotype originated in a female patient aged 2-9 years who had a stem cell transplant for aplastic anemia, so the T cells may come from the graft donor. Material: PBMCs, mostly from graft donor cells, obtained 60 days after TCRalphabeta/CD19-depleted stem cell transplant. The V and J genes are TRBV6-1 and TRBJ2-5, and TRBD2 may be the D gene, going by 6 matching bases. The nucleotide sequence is TGTGCCAGCAGAGGGAGGCCGGATAGGGAGACCCAGTACTTC. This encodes CASRGRPDRETQYF.